This T cell receptor beta chain was observed in a study of identical twins. General study findings and limits: Rather than following the same donors, the conclusions depended on cross-sectional statistical analysis.

This clonotype was found many times. Its target is unknown. V was shortened by 6 bases and J by 1 base, with 9 bases between the two germline ends. CDR1 and CDR2 (germline): MNHEY, SVGEGT. CDR3 size: 14 residues. Unique molecular identifiers were present on the cDNA, and a universal primer site came from template switching. MiXCR, applied by TCRdb to the 5' RACE reads, yields one record per CDR3 protein. The repertoire holds 210,000 or so distinct CDR3 sequences, with around 6.8% as singletons. A further study also used this sample, focusing on yellow fever vaccine responses in identical twins.

The chain links TRBV6-2 or TRBV6-3 to TRBJ2-2, with D tentatively TRBD2 (5 bases). Sequencing input: memory (CD45RO+) T cells sorted from blood. The clonotype comes from a woman aged 18 to 35 in good health. CDR3 coding DNA: TGTGCCAGCAGCTATAGCGAGAACACCGGGGAGCTGTTTTTT. Protein sequence: CASSYSENTGELFF.